This T cell receptor (beta chain) was obtained from a study of blood T cell repertoires in COVID-19. The CDR3 has 15 amino acids. The germline V gene encodes CDR1 MDHEN and CDR2 SYDVKM. The V gene lost 3 bases and the J gene lost 0 bases, with 11 bases spanning the gap. Method: immunoSEQ multiplex PCR; TCRdb's copy keeps in-frame clones and lacks some. This table has about 130,000 clones, about 80% appearing once. This clonotype was obtained from a man between 50 and 59 years old who had recovered from COVID-19. The chain couples TRBV28 to TRBJ1-1; TRBD1 is a possible D gene (5 bases). Sequenced material: PBMCs or T cells enriched from blood (not recorded which). The CDR3 DNA is TGTGCCAGCAGTTTTCTGGGGCCGCTGAACACTGAAGCTTTCTTT. As protein: CASSFLGPLNTEAFF.